This record covers a single TCR beta chain. Its matching antigen is unknown. The CDR3 consists of 12 residues. V lost 6 bases, J lost 10 bases, and 5 bases stayed unmatched. TCRdb re-analysed the RT-PCR reads in MiXCR, keeping a single row per CDR3 protein. The table records 540,000 or so distinct CDR3 sequences, 10% to 15% of them present only once. This specimen comes from a study of response to subunit inactivated influenza vaccine. Study-level findings and limits: Only a handful of new T cells, the authors suggested, are recruited with each seasonal influenza vaccination.

The chain is built from TRBV12-3 or TRBV12-4 and TRBJ2-1; 8 bases line up with TRBD2. This specimen consisted of PBMCs from blood, obtained roughly 6 weeks after vaccination. The TCR originated in a man aged 45-65 years who received an inactivated influenza vaccine. The CDR3 here is CASRAGVSEQFF. As DNA, the CDR3 is TGTGCCAGCAGAGCGGGAGTTAGCGAGCAGTTCTTC.